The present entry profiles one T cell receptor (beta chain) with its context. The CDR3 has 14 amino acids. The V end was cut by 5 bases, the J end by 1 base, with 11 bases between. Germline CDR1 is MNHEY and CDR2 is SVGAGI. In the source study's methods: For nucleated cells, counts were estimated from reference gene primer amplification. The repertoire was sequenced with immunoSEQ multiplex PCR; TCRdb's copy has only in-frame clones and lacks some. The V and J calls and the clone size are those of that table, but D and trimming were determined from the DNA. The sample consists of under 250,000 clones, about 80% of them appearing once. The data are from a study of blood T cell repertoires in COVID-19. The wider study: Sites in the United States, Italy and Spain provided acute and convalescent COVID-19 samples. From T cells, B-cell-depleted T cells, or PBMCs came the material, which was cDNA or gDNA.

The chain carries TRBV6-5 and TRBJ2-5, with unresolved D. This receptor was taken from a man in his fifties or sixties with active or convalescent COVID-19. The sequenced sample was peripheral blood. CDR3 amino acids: CASSKQTVQETQYF. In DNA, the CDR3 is TGTGCCAGCAGTAAACAGACGGTCCAAGAGACCCAGTACTTC.